Listed here are 4 T cell receptor beta chains from one sample, sequenced in a study of blood T cell repertoires in COVID-19. Using immunoSEQ multiplex PCR, the repertoire was profiled, and TCRdb retains in-frame clones only, with some absent. The profile shows roughly 140,000 clones, 70% to 85% of them singletons. The sequenced sample was peripheral blood. The receptors shown here come from a woman aged 80 or over in a cohort sampled during active or convalescent COVID-19.

To note about this clone: This same CDR3 is encoded by further DNA sequences in the sample. The chain links TRBV27 to TRBJ1-4, with TRBD1 matching over 7 bases. Germline lookup yields CDR1 MNHEY and CDR2 SMNVEV (reference sequence). V was pared by 5 bases and J by 6 bases, with 9 bases of the junction left unmatched. This CDR3 comprises 15 residues. CDR3 loop: CASSGTGEVYEKLFF. CDR3 coding DNA: TGTGCCAGCAGTGGTACAGGGGAGGTTTATGAAAAACTGTTTTTT.

V usage is TRBV24-1 and J usage is TRBJ1-4; no reliable D call. Trimming removed 7 bases from V and 7 bases from J, with 9 bases in between. The CDR3 has 12 amino acids. Per the germline V gene, CDR1 is KGHDR and CDR2 is SFDVKD. CDR3 nucleotide sequence: TGTGCCACCAGCAAGCCCGGTGAAAAACTGTTTTTT. This codes for CATSKPGEKLFF.

The chain combines TRBV6-1 with TRBJ1-5; D is uncertain. CDR1 MNHNS and CDR2 SASEGT come from the germline V gene. The CDR3 contains 15 residues. The V end lost 4 bases, the J end lost 2 bases, and 12 bases lay between the germline ends. CDR3 sequence: CASSAGRGGNQPQHF. The CDR3 DNA reads as TGTGCCAGCAGTGCCGGACGGGGTGGCAATCAGCCCCAGCATTTT.

This CDR3 reads CASSLLFGSDNEQFF. CDR3 coding DNA: TGTGCCAGCAGCTTATTGTTCGGGTCCGACAATGAGCAGTTCTTC. V gene TRBV7-3 combines with J gene TRBJ2-1; D remains ambiguous. The CDR3 is 15 amino acids. CDR1 and CDR2 from the germline V gene are SGHTA and FQGTGA. Between the trimmed V and J ends, which lost 2 bases and 5 bases, there was a span of 13 bases. Full variable domain (remainder filled in from reference TRBV7-3 and TRBJ2-1): GAGVSQTPSNKVTEKGKYVELRCDPISGHTALYWYRQSLGQGPEFLIYFQGTGAADDSGLPNDRFFAVRPEGSVSTLKIQRTERGDSAVYLCASSLLFGSDNEQFFGPGTRLTVL.